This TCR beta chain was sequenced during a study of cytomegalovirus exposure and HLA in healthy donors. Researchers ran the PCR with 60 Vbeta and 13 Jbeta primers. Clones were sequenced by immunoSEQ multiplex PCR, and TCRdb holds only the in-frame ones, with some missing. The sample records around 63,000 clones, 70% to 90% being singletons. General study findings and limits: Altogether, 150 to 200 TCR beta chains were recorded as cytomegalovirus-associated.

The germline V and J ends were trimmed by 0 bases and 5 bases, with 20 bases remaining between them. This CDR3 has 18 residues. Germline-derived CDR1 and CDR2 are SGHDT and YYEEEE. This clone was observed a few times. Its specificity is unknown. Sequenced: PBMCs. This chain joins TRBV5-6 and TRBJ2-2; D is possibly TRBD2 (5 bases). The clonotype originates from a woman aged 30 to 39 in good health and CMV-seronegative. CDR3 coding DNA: TGTGCCAGCAGCTTGGGGTATCCGGGGATGGTCGGAACCGGGGAGCTGTTTTTT. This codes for CASSLGYPGMVGTGELFF.